This T cell receptor (beta chain) was retrieved from a study of OX40 agonist ivuxolimab in advanced cancers. Study outcomes and limitations: Average numbers of expanded clones were greater in CD8+ T cells than in CD4+.

Sequencing was performed with immunoSEQ multiplex PCR; in TCRdb, only in-frame clones are kept and a portion is missing. Found here are 95,000 to 110,000 clones, 91% of them singletons; the top ten hold approximately 1.2%. Of note for this clone: The antigen remains undetermined.

This CDR3 is built from 15 residues. Germline loops: CDR1 SNHLY, CDR2 FYNNEI. V dropped 7 bases and J dropped 1 base, with 16 bases sitting between them. The V call is TRBV2, the J call TRBJ1-1; D may be TRBD1 (6 bases). This receptor was obtained from an adult with an advanced solid tumor such as melanoma, head and neck, liver or kidney cancer. The sample was CD4+ or CD8+ T cells sorted from blood, taken in a trial of the OX40 agonist ivuxolimab. The CDR3 sequence: CASIEGGIQNTEAFF. CDR3 coding DNA: TGTGCCAGCATAGAGGGGGGCATACAGAACACTGAAGCTTTCTTT.